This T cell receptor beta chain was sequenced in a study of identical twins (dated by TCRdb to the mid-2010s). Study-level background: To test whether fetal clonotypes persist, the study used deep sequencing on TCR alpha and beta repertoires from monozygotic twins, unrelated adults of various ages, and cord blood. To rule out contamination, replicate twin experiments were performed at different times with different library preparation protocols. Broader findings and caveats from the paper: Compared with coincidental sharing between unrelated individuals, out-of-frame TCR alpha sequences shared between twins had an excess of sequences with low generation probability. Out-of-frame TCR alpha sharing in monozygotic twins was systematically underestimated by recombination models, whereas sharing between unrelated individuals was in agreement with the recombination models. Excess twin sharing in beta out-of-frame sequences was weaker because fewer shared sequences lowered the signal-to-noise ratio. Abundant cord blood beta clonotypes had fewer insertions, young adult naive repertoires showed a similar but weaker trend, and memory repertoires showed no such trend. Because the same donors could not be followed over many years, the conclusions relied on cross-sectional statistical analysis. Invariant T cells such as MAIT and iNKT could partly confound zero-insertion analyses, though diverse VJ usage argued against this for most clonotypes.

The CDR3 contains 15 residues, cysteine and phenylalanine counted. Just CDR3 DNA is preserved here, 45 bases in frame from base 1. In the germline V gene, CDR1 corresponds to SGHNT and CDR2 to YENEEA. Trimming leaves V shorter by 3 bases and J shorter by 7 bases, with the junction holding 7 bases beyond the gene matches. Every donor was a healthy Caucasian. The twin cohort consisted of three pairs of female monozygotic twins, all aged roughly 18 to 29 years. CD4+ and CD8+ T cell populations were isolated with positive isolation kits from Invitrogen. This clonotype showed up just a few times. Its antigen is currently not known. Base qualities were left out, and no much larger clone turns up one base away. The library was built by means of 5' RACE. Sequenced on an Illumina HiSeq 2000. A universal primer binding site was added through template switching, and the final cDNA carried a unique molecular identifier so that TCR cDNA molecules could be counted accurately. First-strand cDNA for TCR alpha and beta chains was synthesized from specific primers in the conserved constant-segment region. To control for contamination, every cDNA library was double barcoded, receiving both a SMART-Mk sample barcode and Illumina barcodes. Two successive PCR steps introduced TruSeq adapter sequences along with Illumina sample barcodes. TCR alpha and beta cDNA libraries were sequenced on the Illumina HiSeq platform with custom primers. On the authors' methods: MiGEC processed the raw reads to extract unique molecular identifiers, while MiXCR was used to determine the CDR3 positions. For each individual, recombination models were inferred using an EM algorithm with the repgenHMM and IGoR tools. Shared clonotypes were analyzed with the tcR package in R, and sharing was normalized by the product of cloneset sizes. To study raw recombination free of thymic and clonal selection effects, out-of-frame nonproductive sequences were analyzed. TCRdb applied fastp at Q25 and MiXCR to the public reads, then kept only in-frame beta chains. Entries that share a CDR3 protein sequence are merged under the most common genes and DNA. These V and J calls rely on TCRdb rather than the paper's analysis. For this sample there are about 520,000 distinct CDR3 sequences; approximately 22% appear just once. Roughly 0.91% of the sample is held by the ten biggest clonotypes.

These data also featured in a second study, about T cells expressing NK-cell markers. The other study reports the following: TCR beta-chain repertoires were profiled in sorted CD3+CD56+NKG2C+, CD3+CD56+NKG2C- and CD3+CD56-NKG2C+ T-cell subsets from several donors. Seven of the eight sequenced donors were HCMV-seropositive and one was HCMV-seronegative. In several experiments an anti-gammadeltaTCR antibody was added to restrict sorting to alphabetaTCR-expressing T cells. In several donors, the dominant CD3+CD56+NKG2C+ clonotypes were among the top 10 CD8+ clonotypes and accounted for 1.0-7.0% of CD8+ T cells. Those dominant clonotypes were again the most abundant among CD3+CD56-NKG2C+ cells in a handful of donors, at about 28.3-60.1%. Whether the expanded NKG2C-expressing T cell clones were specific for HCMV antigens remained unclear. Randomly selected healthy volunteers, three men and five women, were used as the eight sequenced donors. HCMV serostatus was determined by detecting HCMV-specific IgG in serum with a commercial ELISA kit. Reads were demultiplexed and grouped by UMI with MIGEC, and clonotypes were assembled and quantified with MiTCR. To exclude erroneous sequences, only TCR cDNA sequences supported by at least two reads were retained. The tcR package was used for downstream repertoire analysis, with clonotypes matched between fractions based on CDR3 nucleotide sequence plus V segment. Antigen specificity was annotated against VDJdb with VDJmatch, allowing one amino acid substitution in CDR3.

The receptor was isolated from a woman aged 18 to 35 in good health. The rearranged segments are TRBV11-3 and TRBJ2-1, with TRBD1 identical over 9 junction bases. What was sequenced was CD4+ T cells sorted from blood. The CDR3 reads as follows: CASSLMGQGHNEQFF. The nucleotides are TGTGCCAGCAGCTTGATGGGACAGGGACATAATGAGCAGTTCTTC. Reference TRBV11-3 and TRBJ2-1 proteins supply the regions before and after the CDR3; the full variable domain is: EAGVVQSPRYKIIEKKQPVAFWCNPISGHNTLYWYLQNLGQGPELLIRYENEEAVDDSQLPKDRFSAERLKGVDSTLKIQPAELGDSAVYLCASSLMGQGHNEQFFGPGTRLTVL.